This TCR beta chain comes out of a study of blood T cell repertoires in COVID-19. About the study: PBMCs, B-cell-depleted T cells, or T cells provided the cDNA or gDNA that made up the material.

It was during active infection that Seattle patients were enrolled and then longitudinally followed. The V and J ends lost 0 bases and 6 bases respectively, with 12 bases between them. Germline lookup yields CDR1 SGHRS and CDR2 YFSETQ. The CDR3 contains 15 residues. Authors' analysis steps: Amplification of reference gene primers provided the estimated nucleated cell counts. Using immunoSEQ multiplex PCR, the repertoire was profiled, and TCRdb retains in-frame clones only, with some absent. The V and J calls and the clone size are those of that table, but D and trimming were determined from the DNA. The sample holds 350,000 to 450,000 clones, about 88% seen once.

The rearrangement joins TRBV5-1 to TRBJ2-2; D is possibly TRBD2 (7 bases). The sample consisted of peripheral blood. This TCR was sampled from a woman in her thirties or forties with COVID-19, enrolled during active disease. The CDR3 protein is CASSLARGAAGELFF. Written as DNA, the CDR3 is TGCGCCAGCAGCTTGGCCCGGGGGGCGGCCGGGGAGCTGTTTTTT.